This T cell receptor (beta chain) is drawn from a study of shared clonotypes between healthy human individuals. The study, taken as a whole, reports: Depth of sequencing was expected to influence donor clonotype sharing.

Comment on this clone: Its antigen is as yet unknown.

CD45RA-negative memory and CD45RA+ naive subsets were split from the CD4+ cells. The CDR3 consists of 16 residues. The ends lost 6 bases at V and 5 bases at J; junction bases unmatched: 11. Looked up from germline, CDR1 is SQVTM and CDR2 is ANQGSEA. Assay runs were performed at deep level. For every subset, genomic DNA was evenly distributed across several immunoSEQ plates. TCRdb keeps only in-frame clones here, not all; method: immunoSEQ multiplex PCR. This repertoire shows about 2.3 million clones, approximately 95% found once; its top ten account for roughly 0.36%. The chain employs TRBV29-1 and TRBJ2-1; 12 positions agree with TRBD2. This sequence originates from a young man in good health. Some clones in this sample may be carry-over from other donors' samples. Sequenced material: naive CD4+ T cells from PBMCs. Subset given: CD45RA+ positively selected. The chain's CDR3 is CSVARRLAGVHNEQFF. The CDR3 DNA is TGCAGCGTCGCCAGGAGACTAGCGGGGGTCCACAATGAGCAGTTCTTC.